These 23 T cell receptor beta chains share one sample of origin, sequenced in a study of OX40 agonist ivuxolimab in advanced cancers. Sequencing was performed with immunoSEQ multiplex PCR; in TCRdb, only in-frame clones are kept and a portion is missing. Of about 83,000 clones in the sample, roughly nine tenths are singletons; the top ten hold under 9.5%. Material: CD4+ or CD8+ T cells sorted from blood, obtained in a trial of the OX40 agonist ivuxolimab. The origin of the receptors is an adult with an advanced solid tumor such as melanoma, head and neck, liver or kidney cancer.

Only one count was recorded for this clone. The J gene is TRBJ2-5, the V gene TRBV15; D ambiguous. CDR3 length: 12 residues. The germline CDR1 and CDR2 sequences are LNHNV and YYDKDF (reference sequence). Trimming removed 2 bases at V and 5 bases at J, with 6 bases between. The CDR3 loop reads CATSRLGETQYF. CDR3 coding DNA: TGTGCCACCAGCAGATTAGGCGAGACCCAGTACTTC.

This clone was picked up one time. The chain links TRBV28 to TRBJ2-7, with 7 bases lining up with TRBD1. After removal of 3 bases from V and 4 bases from J, the junction contained 18 bases not matched to a gene. CDR3 size: 18 residues. CDR1 MDHEN and CDR2 SYDVKM come from the germline V gene. The CDR3 bases are TGTGCCAGCAGTTTCTCCCCACTTGATAGCAGGGGGATATACGAGCAGTACTTC. Its translation: CASSFSPLDSRGIYEQYF.

The chain combines TRBV4-1 with TRBJ2-7, with 7 nucleotides matching TRBD1. V lost 1 base to trimming and J lost 2 bases; unmatched junction nucleotides: 5. Germline V gene sequence: CDR1 MGHRA, CDR2 YSYEKL. This CDR3 contains 15 residues. CDR3 amino acids: CASSQGWTGPYEQYF. Here the CDR3 DNA reads TGCGCCAGCAGCCAAGGGTGGACAGGTCCCTACGAGCAGTACTTC.

The V call is TRBV30, the J call TRBJ1-2; no reliable D call. The germline V and J ends were trimmed by 0 bases and 3 bases, with 8 bases remaining between them. This CDR3 is 13 amino acids long. Germline values: CDR1 GTSNPN, CDR2 SVGIG (reference sequence). CDR3 bases: TGTGCCTGGAGTGTAACATCGCACTATGGCTACACCTTC. This gives the protein CAWSVTSHYGYTF.

In this sample, this clone turned up once. This chain joins TRBV15 and TRBJ1-1; 9 bases agree with TRBD1. Germline CDR1 LNHNV, CDR2 YYDKDF (reference sequence). V was pared by 0 bases and J by 10 bases, with 21 bases of the junction left unmatched. The length of the CDR3 is 19 residues. The DNA for the CDR3 is TGTGCCACCAGCAGAGATAGTCCGATCGGGACAGGGCAAGGAGTAGGAGCTTTCTTT. Its translation is CATSRDSPIGTGQGVGAFF.

The chain links TRBV28 to TRBJ2-3; no definite D call. Germline values: CDR1 MDHEN, CDR2 SYDVKM. Trimming removed 7 bases at V and 3 bases at J, with 14 bases between. The CDR3 has 14 residues. CDR3 amino acids: CASIDSWDTDTQYF. CDR3 nucleotides: TGTGCCAGCATCGACTCTTGGGATACAGATACGCAGTATTTT.

J is TRBJ2-1 and V is TRBV10-3; D is unresolved. Germline CDR1 ENHRY, CDR2 SYGVKD. This CDR3 is built from 11 residues. Trimming pared 2 bases from V and 9 bases from J, leaving 5 bases between. The CDR3 bases are TGTGCCATCAGTGAGGGACGTGAGCAGTTCTTC. Residues: CAISEGREQFF.

The chain links TRBV6-6 to TRBJ2-3; 10 bases map to TRBD1. Trimming cost V 11 bases and J 4 bases; bases outside gene matches: 6. CDR1 is MNHNY, CDR2 SVGAGI, per germline (reference sequence). The CDR3 length is 13 residues. The DNA for the CDR3 is TGTGCCGGGCGGGGGACAGGGGCAGATACGCAGTATTTT. It is translated as CAGRGTGADTQYF.

CDR3 coding DNA: TGTGCCAGCAGCGTAGTATCAGGGCGCGGGGAGCTGTTTTTT. Translation: CASSVVSGRGELFF. The rearrangement joins TRBV9 to TRBJ2-2; D possibly corresponds to TRBD1 (5 bases). V shed 0 bases and J shed 7 bases, with 10 bases lying between them. The CDR3 sequence is 14 residues long. Germline values: CDR1 SGDLS, CDR2 YYNGEE.

J is TRBJ1-5 and V is TRBV19; perhaps TRBD1 as D (5 bases). Trimming cost V 4 bases and J 4 bases, with 8 bases left between them. CDR3 size: 13 residues. Germline V gene data show CDR1 as LNHDA and CDR2 as SQIVND (reference sequence). CDR3 nucleotide sequence: TGTGCCAGTAGTAATTGGGGGAATCAGCCCCAGCATTTT. Its translation: CASSNWGNQPQHF.

The chain has TRBV5-8 and TRBJ2-4; D is possibly TRBD2 (5 bases). The length of the CDR3 is 16 residues. In germline, CDR1 is SGHTS, CDR2 YDEGEE. Trimming shortened V by 2 bases and J by 0 bases, and 12 bases separated the two germline ends. DNA for the CDR3: TGTGCCAGCAGCTTTCCGGAGGCACTAGCCAAAAACATTCAGTACTTC. Translation: CASSFPEALAKNIQYF. Supplemented by reference TRBV5-8 and TRBJ2-4, the full variable domain reads EAGVTQSPTHLIKTRGQQATLRCSPISGHTSVYWYQQALGLGLQFLLWYDEGEERNRGNFPPRFSGRQFPNYSSELNVNALELEDSALYLCASSFPEALAKNIQYFGAGTRLSVL.

The CDR3 loop is CASSMGQGGEQYV. The CDR3 coding sequence is TGTGCCAGTAGTATGGGACAGGGAGGAGAGCAGTACGTC. The rearrangement joins TRBV19 to TRBJ2-7; the match to TRBD1 covers 9 bases. This CDR3 spans 13 amino acids. The V gene's germline CDR1 is LNHDA and CDR2 SQIVND (reference sequence). Losses at the gene ends were 3 bases for V and 7 bases for J; bases not matched to a gene: 4.

This rearrangement joins TRBV4-3 to TRBJ2-3; D gene ambiguous. The length of the CDR3 is 13 residues. Germline V gives CDR1 LGHNA, CDR2 YSLEER. Trimming removed 4 bases at V and 2 bases at J, with 7 bases between. The CDR3 nucleotides are TGCGCCAGCAGCCCATCTTTCACAGATACGCAGTATTTT. Amino acids: CASSPSFTDTQYF.

The rearrangement uses TRBV6-5 and TRBJ2-5, with D hard to call. The CDR3 has 11 amino acids. V lost 3 bases and J lost 7, with 6 bases in between. Germline V gives CDR1 MNHEY, CDR2 SVGAGI. CDR3 in DNA: TGTGCCAGCAGTTATCTTGTGACCCAGTACTTC. Its translation is CASSYLVTQYF.

The rearrangement joins TRBV7-6 to TRBJ2-3, with D possibly being TRBD1 or TRBD2 (7 bases each). Per germline, CDR1 SGHVS and CDR2 FNYEAQ. Trimming removed 2 bases at V and 6 bases at J, with 12 bases between. The CDR3 sequence is 14 residues long. Here the CDR3 DNA reads TGTGCCAGCAGCTTATCAGGGGGGGCTGATACGCAGTATTTT. It translates to CASSLSGGADTQYF.

The chain uses TRBV5-1 and TRBJ2-3, with D uncertain. This CDR3 is 13 amino acids long. V gave up 0 bases and J gave up 4 bases, with 6 bases separating them. Germline assignment: CDR1 SGHRS and CDR2 YFSETQ. The CDR3 DNA sequence: TGCGCCAGCAGCTTGGACGGGCCAGATACGCAGTATTTT. Residues: CASSLDGPDTQYF.

The rearrangement joins TRBV25-1 to TRBJ2-5, with unresolved D. V lost 3 bases and J lost 7, with 6 bases in between. The CDR3 length is 11 residues. Germline assignment: CDR1 MGHDK and CDR2 SYGVNS. The CDR3 DNA reads as TGTGCCAGCAGTGAGTCGGTGACCCAGTACTTC. Translating it yields CASSESVTQYF.

V usage is TRBV6-6 and J usage is TRBJ2-3, with 10 bases identical to TRBD1. CDR1 MNHNY and CDR2 SVGAGI come from the germline V gene (reference sequence). V was pared by 1 base and J by 5 bases, with 6 bases of the junction left unmatched. This CDR3 region has 16 residues. The CDR3 nucleotides read TGTGCCAGCAGTTACTGGGGACAGGGGTCGGGAGATACGCAGTATTTT. Its translation is CASSYWGQGSGDTQYF.

This chain joins TRBV15 and TRBJ2-1; D may correspond to TRBD1 or TRBD2 (5 bases each). The CDR3 sequence is 12 residues long. Germline assignment: CDR1 LNHNV and CDR2 YYDKDF (reference sequence). Trimming took 8 bases from V and 3 from J, leaving 8 bases between them. CDR3 coding DNA: TGTGCCACCGGGACCGACTACAATGAGCAGTTCTTC. Its protein product is CATGTDYNEQFF.

This clone came up a few times. As DNA, the CDR3 is TGTGCCAGCAGTGACATTTTCGGGACAGGGGCTACCTACGAGCAGTACTTC. It translates to CASSDIFGTGATYEQYF. The rearrangement joins TRBV2 to TRBJ2-7; 10 nucleotides match TRBD1. V was clipped by 3 bases and J by 2 bases; unmatched bases: 10. This CDR3 contains 17 residues. Germline V gene sequence: CDR1 SNHLY, CDR2 FYNNEI.

The chain is built from TRBV30 and TRBJ1-4; the D gene is possibly TRBD1 (6 bases). The CDR3 runs to 16 residues. In germline, CDR1 is GTSNPN, CDR2 SVGIG (reference sequence). Trimming removed 0 bases at V and 5 bases at J, with 16 bases between. Written as DNA, the CDR3 is TGTGCCTGGAGTGTAGGAACCGGGACACGGAATGAAAAACTGTTTTTT. Translation: CAWSVGTGTRNEKLFF.

J is TRBJ1-2 and V is TRBV4-3, with D tentatively TRBD1 (5 bases). The V gene's germline CDR1 is LGHNA and CDR2 YSLEER. V was trimmed by 3 bases and J by 6 bases, leaving 17 bases between them. The CDR3 contains 15 residues. CDR3 DNA: TGCGCCAGCAGCCACGCAGCTCGGGGGTTACATGGCTACACCTTC. Translating gives CASSHAARGLHGYTF.

This clone was detected once. The chain recombines TRBV4-3 with TRBJ2-1, with no clear D. CDR3 size: 13 residues. V was trimmed by 2 bases and J by 3 bases, leaving 5 bases between them. Germline lookup yields CDR1 LGHNA and CDR2 YSLEER. CDR3 amino acids: CASSQSGYNEQFF. CDR3 DNA sequence: TGCGCCAGCAGCCAATCAGGCTACAATGAGCAGTTCTTC.